This T cell receptor beta chain is drawn from a study of T cell responses to AZD1222 COVID-19 vaccine. Study conclusions and caveats: The study identified only five or six AZD1222 recipients as seropositive at baseline. White British people made up most donors, females outnumbered males, and clonal diversity was possibly underestimated. Spike-spanning, vaccine-associated CD4 TCRs were dominant at 160-218 and 743-854.

Germline trimming cut 6 bases from V and 0 bases from J; bases unmatched to any gene: 8. The germline CDR1 and CDR2 sequences are KGHSH and LQKENI. CDR3 size: 16 residues. Sequencing was performed with immunoSEQ multiplex PCR; in TCRdb, only in-frame clones are kept and a portion is missing. Here the sample spans about 140,000 clones, 85% to 90% being singletons. Notes on this clone: Its antigen is still unknown.

This sample comprised peripheral blood, obtained on day 0 of AZD1222 vaccination. This rearrangement joins TRBV18 to TRBJ2-7, with 10 bases aligning to TRBD2. The TCR originated in an adult in good health. The CDR3 spells CASSLGLAISSYEQYF. CDR3 in DNA: TGTGCCAGCTCTTTGGGACTAGCGATAAGCTCCTACGAGCAGTACTTC.